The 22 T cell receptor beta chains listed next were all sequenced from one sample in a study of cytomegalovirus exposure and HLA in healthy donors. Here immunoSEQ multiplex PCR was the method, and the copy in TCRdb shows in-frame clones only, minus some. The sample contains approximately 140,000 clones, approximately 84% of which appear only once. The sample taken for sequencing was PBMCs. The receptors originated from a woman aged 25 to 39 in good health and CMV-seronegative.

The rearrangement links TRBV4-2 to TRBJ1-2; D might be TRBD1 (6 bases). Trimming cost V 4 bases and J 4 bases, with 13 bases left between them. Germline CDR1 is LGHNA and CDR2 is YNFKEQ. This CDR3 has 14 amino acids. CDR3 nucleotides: TGTGCCAGCAGCCCGGGGGGGACACGCTATGGCTACACCTTC. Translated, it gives CASSPGGTRYGYTF.

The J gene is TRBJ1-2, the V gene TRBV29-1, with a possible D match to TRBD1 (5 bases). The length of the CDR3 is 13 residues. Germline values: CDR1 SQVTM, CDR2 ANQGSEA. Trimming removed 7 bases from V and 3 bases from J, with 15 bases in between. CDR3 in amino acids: CSAATGGDYGYTF. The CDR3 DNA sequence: TGCAGCGCCGCCACGGGGGGGGACTATGGCTACACCTTC.

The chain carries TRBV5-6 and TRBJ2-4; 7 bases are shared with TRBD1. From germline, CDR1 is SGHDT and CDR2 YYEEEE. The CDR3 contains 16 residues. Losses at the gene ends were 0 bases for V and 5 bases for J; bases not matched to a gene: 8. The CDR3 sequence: CASSLEAGGTQNIQYF. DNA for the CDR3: TGTGCCAGCAGCTTGGAGGCAGGGGGTACCCAAAACATTCAGTACTTC.

CDR3: CASRGQGRRTEAFF. CDR3 bases: TGTGCCAGCAGGGGACAGGGGAGGAGGACTGAAGCTTTCTTT. V gene TRBV2 combines with J gene TRBJ1-1; 10 bases fit TRBD1. The CDR3 spans 14 residues. With 6 bases clipped from V and 5 bases from J, the junction kept 6 bases outside the gene matches. The germline gives CDR1 SNHLY, CDR2 FYNNEI. Drawing the rest from reference TRBV2 and TRBJ1-1, the complete variable domain is EPEVTQTPSHQVTQMGQEVILRCVPISNHLYFYWYRQILGQKVEFLVSFYNNEISEKSEIFDDQFSVERPDGSNFTLKIRSTKLEDSAMYFCASRGQGRRTEAFFGQGTRLTVV.

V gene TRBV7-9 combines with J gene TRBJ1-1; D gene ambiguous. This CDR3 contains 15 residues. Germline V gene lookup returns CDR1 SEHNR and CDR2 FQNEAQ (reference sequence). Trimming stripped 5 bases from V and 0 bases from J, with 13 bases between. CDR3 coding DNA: TGTGCCAGCAGCCGGAGGGCTAGTATGAACACTGAAGCTTTCTTT. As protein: CASSRRASMNTEAFF. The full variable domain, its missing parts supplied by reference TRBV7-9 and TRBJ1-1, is DTGVSQNPRHKITKRGQNVTFRCDPISEHNRLYWYRQTLGQGPEFLTYFQNEAQLEKSRLLSDRFSAERPKGSFSTLEIQRTEQGDSAMYLCASSRRASMNTEAFFGQGTRLTVV.

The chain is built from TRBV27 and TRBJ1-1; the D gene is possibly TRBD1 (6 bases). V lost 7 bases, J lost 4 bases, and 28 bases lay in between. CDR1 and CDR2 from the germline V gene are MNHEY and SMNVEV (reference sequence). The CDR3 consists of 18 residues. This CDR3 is CASTDGPGHTRVGTEAFF. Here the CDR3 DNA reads TGTGCCAGCACCGACGGACCGGGACATACAAGGGTTGGCACTGAAGCTTTCTTT.

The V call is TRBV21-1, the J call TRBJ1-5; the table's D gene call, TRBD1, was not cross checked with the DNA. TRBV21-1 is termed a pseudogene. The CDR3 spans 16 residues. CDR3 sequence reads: CASSKGQIYSNQPQHF. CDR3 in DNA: TGTGCCAGCAGCAAAGGGCAAATTTATAGCAATCAGCCCCAGCATTTT.

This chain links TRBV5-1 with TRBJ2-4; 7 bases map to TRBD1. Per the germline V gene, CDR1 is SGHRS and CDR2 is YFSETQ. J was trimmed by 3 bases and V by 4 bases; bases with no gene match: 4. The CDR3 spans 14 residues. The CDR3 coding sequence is TGCGCCAGCAGCATGGGACAGCTCAAAAACATTCAGTACTTC. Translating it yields CASSMGQLKNIQYF. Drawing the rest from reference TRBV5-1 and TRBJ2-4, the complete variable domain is KAGVTQTPRYLIKTRGQQVTLSCSPISGHRSVSWYQQTPGQGLQFLFEYFSETQRNKGNFPGRFSGRQFSNSRSEMNVSTLELGDSALYLCASSMGQLKNIQYFGAGTRLSVL.

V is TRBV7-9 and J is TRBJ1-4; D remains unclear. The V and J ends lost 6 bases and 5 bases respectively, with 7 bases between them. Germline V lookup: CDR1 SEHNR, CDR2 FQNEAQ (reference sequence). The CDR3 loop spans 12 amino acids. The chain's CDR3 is CASRGQNEKLFF. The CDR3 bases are TGTGCCAGCAGGGGCCAGAATGAAAAACTGTTTTTT.

This CDR3 reads CASSGGTSNQPQHF. CDR3 DNA: TGTGCCAGCAGTGGTGGGACAAGCAATCAGCCCCAGCATTTT. V and J are TRBV6-1 and TRBJ1-5; tentatively, D is TRBD1 (6 bases). V dropped 4 bases and J dropped 1 base, with 8 bases sitting between them. CDR3 length: 14 residues. Germline CDR1 MNHNS, CDR2 SASEGT.

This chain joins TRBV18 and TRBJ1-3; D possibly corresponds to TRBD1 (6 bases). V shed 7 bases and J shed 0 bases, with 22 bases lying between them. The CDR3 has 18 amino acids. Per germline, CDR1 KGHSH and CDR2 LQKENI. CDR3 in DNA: TGTGCCAGCTGCCGTGGGGGCCGAACAGGGCCCTCTGGAAACACCATATATTTT. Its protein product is CASCRGGRTGPSGNTIYF.

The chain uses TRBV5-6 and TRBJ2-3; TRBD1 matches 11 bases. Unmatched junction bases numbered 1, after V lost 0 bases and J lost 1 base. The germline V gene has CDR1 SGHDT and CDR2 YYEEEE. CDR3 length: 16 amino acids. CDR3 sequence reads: CASSLVDRGRTDTQYF. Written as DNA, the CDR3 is TGTGCCAGCAGCTTGGTGGACAGGGGGCGCACAGATACGCAGTATTTT.

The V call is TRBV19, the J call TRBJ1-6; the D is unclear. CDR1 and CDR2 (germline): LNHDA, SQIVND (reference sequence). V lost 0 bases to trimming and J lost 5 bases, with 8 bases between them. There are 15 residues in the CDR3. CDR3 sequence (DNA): TGTGCCAGTAGTATAGATCTGGCCCATAATTCACCCCTCCACTTT. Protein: CASSIDLAHNSPLHF.

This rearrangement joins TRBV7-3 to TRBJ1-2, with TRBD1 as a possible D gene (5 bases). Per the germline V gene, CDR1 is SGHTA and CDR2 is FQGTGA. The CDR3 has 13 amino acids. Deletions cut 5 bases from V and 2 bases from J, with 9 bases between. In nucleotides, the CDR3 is TGTGCCAGCAGCCCTCAGGGCAACTATGGCTACACCTTC. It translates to CASSPQGNYGYTF.

CDR3 nucleotides: TGTGCCAGCAGCCAGGACCCCCGGGGGGCTAGGTCACCCCTCCACTTT. Translated: CASSQDPRGARSPLHF. V gene TRBV4-2 combines with J gene TRBJ1-6; perhaps TRBD1 as D (6 bases). Germline V gives CDR1 LGHNA, CDR2 YNFKEQ. V was cut by 3 bases and J by 10 bases, with 19 bases left in between. The CDR3 sequence is 16 residues long.

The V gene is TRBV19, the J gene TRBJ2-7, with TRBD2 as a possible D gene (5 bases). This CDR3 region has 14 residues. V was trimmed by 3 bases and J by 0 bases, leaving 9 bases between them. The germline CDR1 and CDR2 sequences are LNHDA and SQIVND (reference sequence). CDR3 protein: CASSISGSSYEQYF. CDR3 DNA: TGTGCCAGTAGTATTAGTGGGAGCTCCTACGAGCAGTACTTC.

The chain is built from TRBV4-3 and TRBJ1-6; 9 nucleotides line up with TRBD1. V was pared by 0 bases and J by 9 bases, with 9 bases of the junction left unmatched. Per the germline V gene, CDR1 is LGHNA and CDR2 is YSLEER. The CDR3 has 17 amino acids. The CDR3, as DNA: TGCGCCAGCAGCCAAGAGGGACAGGGACTCCAAGTTTCACCCCTCCACTTT. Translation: CASSQEGQGLQVSPLHF.

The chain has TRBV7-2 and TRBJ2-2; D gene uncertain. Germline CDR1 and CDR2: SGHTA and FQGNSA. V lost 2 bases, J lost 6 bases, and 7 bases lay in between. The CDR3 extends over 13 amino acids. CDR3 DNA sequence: TGTGCCAGCAGCTTAATCGAGGCCGGGGAGCTGTTTTTT. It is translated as CASSLIEAGELFF.

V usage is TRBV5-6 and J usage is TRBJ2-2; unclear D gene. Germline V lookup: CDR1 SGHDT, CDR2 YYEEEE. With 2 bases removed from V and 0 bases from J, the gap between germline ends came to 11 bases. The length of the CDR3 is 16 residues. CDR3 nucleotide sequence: TGTGCCAGCAGCTTAGTGGCAGAACCGAACACCGGGGAGCTGTTTTTT. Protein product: CASSLVAEPNTGELFF.

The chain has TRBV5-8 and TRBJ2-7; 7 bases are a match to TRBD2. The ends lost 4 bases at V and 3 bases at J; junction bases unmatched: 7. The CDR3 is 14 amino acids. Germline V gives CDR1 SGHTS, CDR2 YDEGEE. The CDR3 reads CASSPLGRGYEQYF. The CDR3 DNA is TGTGCCAGCAGCCCCCTAGGGAGGGGCTACGAGCAGTACTTC.

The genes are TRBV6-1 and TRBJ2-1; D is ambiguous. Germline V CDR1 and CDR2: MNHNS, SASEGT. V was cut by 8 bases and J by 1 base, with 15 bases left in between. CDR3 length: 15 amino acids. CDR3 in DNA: TGTGCCAGCCCTGAATCTGCAGGTTCCTACAATGAGCAGTTCTTC. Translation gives CASPESAGSYNEQFF.

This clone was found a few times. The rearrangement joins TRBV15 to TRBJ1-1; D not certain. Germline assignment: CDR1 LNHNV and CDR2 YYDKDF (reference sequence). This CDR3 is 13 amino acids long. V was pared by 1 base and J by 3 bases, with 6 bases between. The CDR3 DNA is TGTGCCACCAGCAGAGGGCATCACACTGAAGCTTTCTTT. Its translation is CATSRGHHTEAFF.